The clone carrying this TCR beta chain has more than one count but fewer than ten. Its antigen is not known. Healthy Caucasian individuals made up all the donors. A universal primer site was created by template switching, with the cDNA bearing unique molecular identifiers. TCRdb itself ran the 5' RACE reads through MiXCR, one entry per CDR3 protein. Here the sample spans about 720,000 distinct CDR3 sequences, more than 6.5% being singletons. This sample is part of a study of identical twins. Findings of the study overall: Conclusions leaned on cross-sectional statistical analysis and did not track the same donors over time. Twin sharing of out-of-frame TCR alpha was underestimated by models in monozygotic pairs.

The CDR3 extends over 12 amino acids. In germline, CDR1 is MDHEN, CDR2 SYDVKM. Trimming took 4 bases from V and 14 from J, leaving 17 bases between them. These data were likewise used in another study, on yellow fever vaccine responses in identical twins.

The receptor's source is a woman aged 18-30 years in good health. Source material: PBMCs. The chain links TRBV28 to TRBJ1-2; D uncertain. The CDR3 reads CASSSLPPPGTF. CDR3 in DNA: TGTGCCAGCAGTTCCCTACCCCCTCCCGGGACCTTC.